Below, 2 T cell receptor beta chains from the same sample are listed, as sequenced in a study of T cell responses to AZD1222 COVID-19 vaccine (dated by TCRdb to about 2021). The time point label, as the study defines it: baseline before first vaccination. The method was the immunoSEQ multiplex PCR assay. TCRdb took this table from immuneACCESS and kept in-frame rearrangements with V and J called. Such tables lack part of the clones; where checked against another copy, unresolved V genes explain under half of the gap, and the rest is unexplained. The sample includes about 28,000 clones, with roughly 73% observed a single time. The ten top clones hold approximately 6.3% of the sample. The specimen was peripheral blood, collected on day 0 of AZD1222 vaccination. These receptors all stem from an adult in good health.

With regard to this clone: This CDR3 is also generated by other DNA sequences in the sample. This sequence joins TRBV5-6 and TRBJ1-4; weak D call: TRBD1 (6 bases). Germline lookup yields CDR1 SGHDT and CDR2 YYEEEE. This CDR3 spans 15 amino acids. Trimming stripped 0 bases from V and 8 bases from J, with 14 bases between. CDR3 sequence reads: CASSLVGQGREKLFF. The CDR3 DNA is TGTGCCAGCAGCTTGGTTGGGCAGGGGAGGGAAAAACTGTTTTTT.

Relative to its sample, this clone is medium-sized. The rearrangement links TRBV12-3 or TRBV12-4 to TRBJ2-7; no clear D gene. Trimming pared 1 base from V and 6 bases from J, leaving 7 bases between. The CDR3 is 12 residues long. This chain's CDR3 is CASSLVPGEQYF. The DNA for the CDR3 is TGTGCCAGCAGTTTAGTTCCGGGCGAGCAGTACTTC.